The rows below give T cell receptor beta chains drawn from one sample of a study of identical twins. TCRdb fed the 5' RACE reads into MiXCR, producing one record per CDR3 protein. The data contain under 450,000 distinct CDR3 sequences, less than 20% of them singletons. Input material: naive T cells sorted from blood. The receptors originated from a man over 45 in good health. CDR3s leave out the opening cysteine and the closing phenylalanine or tryptophan.

>TRBJ2-5|TRBV25-1|9
ASSERPHQY
>TRBJ2-7|TRBV5-4|15
ASSSKTNAGSVGEQY
>TRBJ1-1|TRBV7-9|11
ASSSTYNTEAF
>TRBJ1-6|TRBV12-3/TRBV12-4|11
ASSLLGVSPLH
>TRBJ2-7|TRBV3-1|13
ASSHRRQGAYEQY
>TRBJ2-7|TRBV9|13
ASSKLAEAPYEQY
>TRBJ1-1|TRBV20-1|9
SARLYNEAF
>TRBJ2-3|TRBV27|15
ASSPSGVEPSTDTQY
>TRBJ1-5|TRBV10-2|12
ASSEDRVGQPQH
>TRBJ1-5|TRBV27|11
ASREDRIGPQH
>TRBJ2-5|TRBV20-1|11
SGQQGAGETQS
>TRBJ2-6|TRBV27|11
ASSLRTTNVLT
>TRBJ2-7|TRBV7-2|14
ASRSRRVLPSYEQY
>TRBJ2-6|TRBV5-1|15
ASSRGQASSGANVLT
>TRBJ1-2|TRBV4-3|11
ASSQETAYGYT
>TRBJ2-1|TRBV7-8|10
ASSSPGEEQF
>TRBJ2-5|TRBV6-2/TRBV6-3|14
ASSYATGASTETQY
>TRBJ2-1|TRBV9|14
ASSPGGLSSYNEQF
>TRBJ2-3|TRBV7-8|12
ASSSGQGGNTQY
>TRBJ1-5|TRBV6-1|11
ASSEVRGQPQH
>TRBJ2-1|TRBV27|10
ASSPSYNEQF
>TRBJ2-1|TRBV20-1|11
SARGGRGGEQF
>TRBJ2-1|TRBV4-3|12
ASSQDLVAFEQF
>TRBJ2-3|TRBV12-5|13
ASGLRTGETDTQY
>TRBJ2-7|TRBV18|12
ASSLSWDFDEQY
>TRBJ2-1|TRBV12-3/TRBV12-4|10
ASSYLADEQF
>TRBJ1-1|TRBV15|12
ATSIPTGLTEAF
>TRBJ2-7|TRBV5-6|13
ASSQRGPSSYEQY
>TRBJ2-1|TRBV20-1|14
SARDSSGYSYNEQF
>TRBJ2-5|TRBV20-1|11
SARDGPRGTQY
>TRBJ1-1|TRBV20-1|11
SARTVQGPEAF
>TRBJ1-5|TRBV6-2/TRBV6-3|14
ASSRWTGRSNQPQH
>TRBJ2-5|TRBV15|14
ATSRGQGARMETQY
>TRBJ2-4|TRBV11-2|13
ASSRIRDAKNIQY
>TRBJ2-2|TRBV4-3|13
ASSRYRGYTGELF
>TRBJ2-7|TRBV7-9|13
ASSLGVRGSYEQY